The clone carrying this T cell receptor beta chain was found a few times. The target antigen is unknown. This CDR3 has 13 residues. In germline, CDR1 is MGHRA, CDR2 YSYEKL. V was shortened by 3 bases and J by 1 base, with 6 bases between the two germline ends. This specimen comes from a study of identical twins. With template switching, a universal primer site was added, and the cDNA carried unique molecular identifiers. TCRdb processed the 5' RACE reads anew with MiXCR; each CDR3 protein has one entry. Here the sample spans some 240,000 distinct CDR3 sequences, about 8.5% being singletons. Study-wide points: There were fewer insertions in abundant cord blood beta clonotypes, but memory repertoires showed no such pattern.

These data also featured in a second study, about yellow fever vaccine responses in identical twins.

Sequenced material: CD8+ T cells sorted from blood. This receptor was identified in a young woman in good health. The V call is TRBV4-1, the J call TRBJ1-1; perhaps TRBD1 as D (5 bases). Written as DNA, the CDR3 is TGCGCCAGCAGCCAGGGGACGAACACTGAAGCTTTCTTT. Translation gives CASSQGTNTEAFF.